The 10 T cell receptor beta chains listed next were all sequenced from one sample in a study of cytomegalovirus exposure and HLA in healthy donors. It was with 60 Vbeta and 13 Jbeta primers that the PCR ran. Assay used: immunoSEQ multiplex PCR; TCRdb lists only in-frame clones, some missing. There are almost 200,000 clones in the sample; more than 75% occur only once, and approximately 0.4% lies in the top ten. Input material: PBMCs. All receptors come from a male donor in good health and CMV-seropositive.

The chain uses TRBV19 and TRBJ1-2, with D hard to call. This CDR3 comprises 12 residues. Germline V gene data show CDR1 as LNHDA and CDR2 as SQIVND (reference sequence). Between the trimmed V and J ends, which lost 5 bases and 4 bases, there was a span of 8 bases. CDR3 loop: CASSPSLYGYTF. CDR3 sequence (DNA): TGTGCCAGTAGTCCTTCCCTCTATGGCTACACCTTC.

This sequence joins TRBV5-4 and TRBJ2-2; 8 nucleotides align to TRBD1. The ends lost 1 base at V and 5 bases at J; junction bases unmatched: 4. Germline loops: CDR1 SGHNT, CDR2 YYREEE (reference sequence). The CDR3 has 15 residues. CDR3 amino acids: CASSLSRGHTGELFF. Here the CDR3 DNA reads TGTGCCAGCAGCTTGTCCAGGGGGCATACCGGGGAGCTGTTTTTT.

The V call is TRBV19, the J call TRBJ2-7; D is perhaps TRBD2 (5 bases). Germline V lookup: CDR1 LNHDA, CDR2 SQIVND (reference sequence). This CDR3 is built from 14 residues. V lost 1 base, J lost 1 base, and 8 bases lay in between. The CDR3 coding sequence is TGTGCCAGTAGTATAGCGGGGTATTCCTACGAGCAGTACTTC. It codes for CASSIAGYSYEQYF.

The V and J genes are TRBV27 and TRBJ2-7, with D maybe TRBD2 (5 bases). The CDR3 extends over 14 amino acids. The germline V and J ends were trimmed by 0 bases and 5 bases, with 11 bases remaining between them. Per the germline V gene, CDR1 is MNHEY and CDR2 is SMNVEV (reference sequence). The CDR3 reads CASSLSTVRDEQYF. The CDR3 DNA reads as TGTGCCAGCAGTTTATCCACAGTGCGGGACGAGCAGTACTTC.

J is TRBJ1-4 and V is TRBV5-6; D ambiguous. The CDR3 has 15 amino acids. Germline V lookup: CDR1 SGHDT, CDR2 YYEEEE. V gave up 0 bases and J gave up 0 bases, with 6 bases separating them. The CDR3 loop reads CASSLEGATNEKLFF. The CDR3 DNA reads TGTGCCAGCAGCTTGGAGGGAGCAACTAATGAAAAACTGTTTTTT.

The chain employs TRBV7-6 and TRBJ1-1; weak D call: TRBD1 (6 bases). Germline V CDR1 and CDR2: SGHVS, FNYEAQ. V shed 1 base and J shed 7 bases, with 13 bases lying between them. This CDR3 comprises 14 residues. The CDR3 DNA reads TGTGCCAGCAGCTTAGAGGGGGGGATGGGTGAAGCTTTCTTT. This gives the protein CASSLEGGMGEAFF.

The chain couples TRBV4-1 to TRBJ1-2; 12 bases map to TRBD1. V was pared by 0 bases and J by 8 bases, with 13 bases of the junction left unmatched. The CDR3 consists of 18 residues. Germline CDR1 and CDR2: MGHRA and YSYEKL. In DNA, the CDR3 is TGCGCCAGCAGCCAAGATCTGGGACAGGGGGCGCAGGGAAACGGCTACACCTTC. Translated: CASSQDLGQGAQGNGYTF.

The chain employs TRBV6-4 and TRBJ1-5; D perhaps matches TRBD1 (5 bases). This CDR3 region has 14 residues. Germline CDR1 reads MRHNA; CDR2 reads SNTAGT. Trimming stripped 3 bases from V and 4 bases from J, with 10 bases between. CDR3 region: CASSDQGGNQPQHF. Here the CDR3 DNA reads TGTGCCAGCAGTGATCAGGGAGGGAATCAGCCCCAGCATTTT.

The chain employs TRBV19 and TRBJ1-2; 9 nucleotides line up with TRBD1. The CDR3 consists of 14 residues. V trimming: 6 bases; J trimming: 4 bases; junction bases outside the gene matches: 6. Germline V gives CDR1 LNHDA, CDR2 SQIVND (reference sequence). Here the CDR3 DNA reads TGTGCCAGTAGGCGGACAGGGGTCCTCTATGGCTACACCTTC. Protein: CASRRTGVLYGYTF.

The J gene is TRBJ1-1, the V gene TRBV6-5; tentative D call: TRBD1 (6 bases). The length of the CDR3 is 12 residues. V was pared by 6 bases and J by 6 bases, with 11 bases between. Germline V gene data show CDR1 as MNHEY and CDR2 as SVGAGI. The CDR3 DNA sequence: TGTGCCAGCAGACAGGACAGTCCTGAAGCTTTCTTT. Translated: CASRQDSPEAFF.